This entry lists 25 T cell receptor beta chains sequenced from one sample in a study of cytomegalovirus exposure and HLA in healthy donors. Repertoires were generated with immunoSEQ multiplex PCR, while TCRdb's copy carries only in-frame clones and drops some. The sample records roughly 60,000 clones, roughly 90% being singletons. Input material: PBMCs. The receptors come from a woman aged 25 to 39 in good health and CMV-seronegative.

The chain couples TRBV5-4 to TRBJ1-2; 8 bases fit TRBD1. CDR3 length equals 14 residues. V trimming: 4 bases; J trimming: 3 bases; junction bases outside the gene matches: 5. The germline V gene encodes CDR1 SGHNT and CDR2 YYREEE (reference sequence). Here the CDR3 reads CASSHLDRDYGYTF. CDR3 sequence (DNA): TGTGCCAGCAGCCACCTGGACAGGGACTATGGCTACACCTTC. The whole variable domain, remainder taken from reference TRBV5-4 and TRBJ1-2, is ETGVTQSPTHLIKTRGQQVTLRCSSQSGHNTVSWYQQALGQGPQFIFQYYREEENGRGNFPPRFSGLQFPNYSSELNVNALELDDSALYLCASSHLDRDYGYTFGSGTRLTVV.

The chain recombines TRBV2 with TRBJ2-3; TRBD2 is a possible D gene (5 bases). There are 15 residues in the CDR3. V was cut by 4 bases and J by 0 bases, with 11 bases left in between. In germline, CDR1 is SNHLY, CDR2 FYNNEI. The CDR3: CASSADGVSTDTQYF. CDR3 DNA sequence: TGTGCCAGCAGTGCCGACGGGGTTAGCACAGATACGCAGTATTTT. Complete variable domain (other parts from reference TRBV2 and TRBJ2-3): EPEVTQTPSHQVTQMGQEVILRCVPISNHLYFYWYRQILGQKVEFLVSFYNNEISEKSEIFDDQFSVERPDGSNFTLKIRSTKLEDSAMYFCASSADGVSTDTQYFGPGTRLTVL.

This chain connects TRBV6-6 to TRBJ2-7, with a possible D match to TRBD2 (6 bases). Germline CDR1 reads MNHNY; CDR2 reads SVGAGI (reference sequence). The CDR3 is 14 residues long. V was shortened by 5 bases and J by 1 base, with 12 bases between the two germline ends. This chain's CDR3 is CASSRGRTSYEQYF. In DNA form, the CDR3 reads TGTGCCAGCAGTCGAGGGAGGACTTCCTACGAGCAGTACTTC.

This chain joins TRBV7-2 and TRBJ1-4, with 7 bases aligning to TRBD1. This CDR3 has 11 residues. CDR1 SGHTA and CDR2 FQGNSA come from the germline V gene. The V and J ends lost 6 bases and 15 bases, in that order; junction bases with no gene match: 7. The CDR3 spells CASSRGQRVFF. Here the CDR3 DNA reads TGTGCCAGCAGTCGGGGACAGCGGGTGTTTTTT.

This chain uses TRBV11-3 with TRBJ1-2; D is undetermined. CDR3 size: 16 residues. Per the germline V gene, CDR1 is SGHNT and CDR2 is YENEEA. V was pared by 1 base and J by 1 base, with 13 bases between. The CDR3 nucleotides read TGTGCCAGCAGCTTAGTCATCCGGAGAAGTAACTATGGCTACACCTTC. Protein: CASSLVIRRSNYGYTF. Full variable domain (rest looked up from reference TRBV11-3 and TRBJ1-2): EAGVVQSPRYKIIEKKQPVAFWCNPISGHNTLYWYLQNLGQGPELLIRYENEEAVDDSQLPKDRFSAERLKGVDSTLKIQPAELGDSAVYLCASSLVIRRSNYGYTFGSGTRLTVV.

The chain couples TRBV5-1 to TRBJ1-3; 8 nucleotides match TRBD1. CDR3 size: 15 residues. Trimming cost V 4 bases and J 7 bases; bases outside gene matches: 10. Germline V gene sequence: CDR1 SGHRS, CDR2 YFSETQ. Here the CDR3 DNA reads TGCGCCAGCAGCCGGGGCAGGGGGCTCGAGAACACCATATATTTT. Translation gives CASSRGRGLENTIYF.

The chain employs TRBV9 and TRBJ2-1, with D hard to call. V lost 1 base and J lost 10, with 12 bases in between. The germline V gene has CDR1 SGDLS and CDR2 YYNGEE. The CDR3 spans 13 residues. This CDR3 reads CASSVRAFEEQFF. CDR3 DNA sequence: TGTGCCAGCAGCGTACGAGCCTTTGAAGAGCAGTTCTTC. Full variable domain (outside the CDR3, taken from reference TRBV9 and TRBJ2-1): DSGVTQTPKHLITATGQRVTLRCSPRSGDLSVYWYQQSLDQGLQFLIQYYNGEERAKGNILERFSAQQFPDLHSELNLSSLELGDSALYFCASSVRAFEEQFFGPGTRLTVL.

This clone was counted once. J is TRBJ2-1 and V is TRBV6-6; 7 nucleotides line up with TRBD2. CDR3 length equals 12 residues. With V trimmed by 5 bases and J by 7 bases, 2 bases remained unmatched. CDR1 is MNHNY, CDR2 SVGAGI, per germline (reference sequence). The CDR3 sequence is CASSQRENEQFF. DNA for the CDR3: TGTGCCAGCAGTCAGCGGGAAAATGAGCAGTTCTTC.

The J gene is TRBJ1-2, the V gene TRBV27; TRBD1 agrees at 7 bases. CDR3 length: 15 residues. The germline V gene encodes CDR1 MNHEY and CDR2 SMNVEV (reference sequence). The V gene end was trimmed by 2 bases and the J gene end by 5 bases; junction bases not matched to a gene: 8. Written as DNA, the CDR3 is TGTGCCAGCAGTTTAACCGTACAGGGGTTATATGGCTACACCTTC. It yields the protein CASSLTVQGLYGYTF.

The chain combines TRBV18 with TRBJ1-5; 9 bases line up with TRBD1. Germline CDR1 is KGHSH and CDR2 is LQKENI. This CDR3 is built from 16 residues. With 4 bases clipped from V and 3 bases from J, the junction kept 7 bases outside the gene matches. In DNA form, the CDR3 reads TGTGCCAGCTCACTAGAACAGGGGGCTAACAATCAGCCCCAGCATTTT. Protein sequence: CASSLEQGANNQPQHF.

CDR3 sequence reads: CASSIGEGRAAEQFF. CDR3 nucleotide sequence: TGTGCCAGTAGTATAGGTGAGGGAAGGGCCGCTGAGCAGTTCTTC. The chain has TRBV19 and TRBJ2-1; D may be TRBD2 (5 bases). Germline V gives CDR1 LNHDA, CDR2 SQIVND (reference sequence). CDR3 length: 15 residues. Trimming shortened V by 1 base and J by 9 bases, and 16 bases separated the two germline ends. Based on the CDR3 plus reference TRBV19 and TRBJ2-1, the full variable domain is DGGITQSPKYLFRKEGQNVTLSCEQNLNHDAMYWYRQDPGQGLRLIYYSQIVNDFQKGDIAEGYSVSREKKESFPLTVTSAQKNPTAFYLCASSIGEGRAAEQFFGPGTRLTVL.

The CDR3 loop is CASSAPLSTRNNEQFF. The CDR3, as DNA: TGTGCCAGCAGCGCACCACTAAGTACCAGAAACAATGAGCAGTTCTTC. The chain links TRBV7-8 to TRBJ2-1; D not certain. The germline V gene has CDR1 SGHVS and CDR2 FQNEAQ. V was trimmed by 5 bases and J by 5 bases, leaving 19 bases between them. The CDR3 is 16 amino acids.

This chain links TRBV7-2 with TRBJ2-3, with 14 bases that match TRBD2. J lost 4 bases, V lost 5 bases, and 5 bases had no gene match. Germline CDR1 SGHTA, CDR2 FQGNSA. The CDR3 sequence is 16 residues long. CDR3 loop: CASSPRLAGGPDTQYF. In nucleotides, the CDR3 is TGTGCCAGCAGCCCCCGACTAGCGGGAGGGCCAGATACGCAGTATTTT.

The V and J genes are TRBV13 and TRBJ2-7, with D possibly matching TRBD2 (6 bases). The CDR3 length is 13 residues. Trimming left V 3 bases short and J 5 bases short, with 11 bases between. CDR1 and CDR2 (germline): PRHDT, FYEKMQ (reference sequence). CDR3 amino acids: CASSLGRKDEQYF. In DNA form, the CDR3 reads TGTGCCAGCAGCTTGGGGAGGAAGGACGAGCAGTACTTC.

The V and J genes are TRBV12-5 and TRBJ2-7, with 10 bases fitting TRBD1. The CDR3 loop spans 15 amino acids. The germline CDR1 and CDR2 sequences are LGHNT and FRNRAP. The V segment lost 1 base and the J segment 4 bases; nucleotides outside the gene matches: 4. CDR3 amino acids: CASGLDDRGRYEQYF. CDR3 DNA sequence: TGTGCTAGTGGTTTGGACGACAGGGGGCGTTACGAGCAGTACTTC.

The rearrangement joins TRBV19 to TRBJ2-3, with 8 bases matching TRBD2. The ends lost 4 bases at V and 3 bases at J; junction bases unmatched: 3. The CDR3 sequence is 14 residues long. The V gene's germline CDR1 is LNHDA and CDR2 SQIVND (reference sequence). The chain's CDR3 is CASSTGLATDTQYF. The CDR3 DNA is TGTGCCAGTAGTACCGGACTAGCAACAGATACGCAGTATTTT.

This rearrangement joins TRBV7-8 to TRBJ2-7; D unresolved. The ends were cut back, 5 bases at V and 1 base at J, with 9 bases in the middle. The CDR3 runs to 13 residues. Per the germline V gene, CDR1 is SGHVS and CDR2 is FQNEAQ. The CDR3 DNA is TGTGCCAGCAGCGCCCCAGGTTCCTACGAGCAGTACTTC. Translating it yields CASSAPGSYEQYF.

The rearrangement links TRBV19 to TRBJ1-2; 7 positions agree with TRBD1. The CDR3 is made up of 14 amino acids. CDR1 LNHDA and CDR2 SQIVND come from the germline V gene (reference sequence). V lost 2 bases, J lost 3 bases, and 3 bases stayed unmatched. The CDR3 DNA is TGTGCCAGTAGTATAATGGGGACAGACTATGGCTACACCTTC. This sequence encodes CASSIMGTDYGYTF.

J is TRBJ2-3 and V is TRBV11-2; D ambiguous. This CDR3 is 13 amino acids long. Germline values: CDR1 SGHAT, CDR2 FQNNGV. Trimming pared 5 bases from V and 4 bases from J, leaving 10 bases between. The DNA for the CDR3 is TGTGCCAGCAGCCCCTTTCCCTCAGATACGCAGTATTTT. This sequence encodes CASSPFPSDTQYF.

CDR3 nucleotides: TGCAGCGTTGGATCTGGACAGACCTATGGCTACACCTTC. This codes for CSVGSGQTYGYTF. The J gene is TRBJ1-2, the V gene TRBV29-1, with D perhaps TRBD1 (6 bases). Trimming removed 4 bases at V and 4 bases at J, with 13 bases between. The CDR3 length is 13 residues. Germline CDR1 SQVTM, CDR2 ANQGSEA.

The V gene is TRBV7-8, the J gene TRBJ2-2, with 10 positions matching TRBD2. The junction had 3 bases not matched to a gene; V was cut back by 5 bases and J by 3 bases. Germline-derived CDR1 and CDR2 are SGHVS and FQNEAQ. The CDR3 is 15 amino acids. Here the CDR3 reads CASSPSGSDTGELFF. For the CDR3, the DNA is TGTGCCAGCAGCCCTAGCGGGAGCGACACCGGGGAGCTGTTTTTT.

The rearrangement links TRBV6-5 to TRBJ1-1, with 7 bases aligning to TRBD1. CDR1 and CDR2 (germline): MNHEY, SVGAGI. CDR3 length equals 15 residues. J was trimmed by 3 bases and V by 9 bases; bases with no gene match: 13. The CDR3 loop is CARRRPGGGDTEAFF. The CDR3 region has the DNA TGTGCCAGACGCAGACCAGGAGGGGGCGACACTGAAGCTTTCTTT.

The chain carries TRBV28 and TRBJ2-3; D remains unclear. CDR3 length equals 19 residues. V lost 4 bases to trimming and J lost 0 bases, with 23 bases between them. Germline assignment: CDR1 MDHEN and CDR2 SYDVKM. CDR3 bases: TGTGCCAGCAGTTCTTACCGGGTCGACCAACCCTCAAGCACAGATACGCAGTATTTT. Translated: CASSSYRVDQPSSTDTQYF.

The CDR3 is CASSERTGGNYGYTF. In nucleotides, the CDR3 is TGTGCCAGCAGTGAACGGACAGGGGGCAACTATGGCTACACCTTC. V and J are TRBV25-1 and TRBJ1-2; 11 bases agree with TRBD1. The CDR3 loop spans 15 amino acids. CDR1 MGHDK and CDR2 SYGVNS come from the germline V gene. V shed 2 bases and J 2 bases; nucleotides not matched to a gene: 1.

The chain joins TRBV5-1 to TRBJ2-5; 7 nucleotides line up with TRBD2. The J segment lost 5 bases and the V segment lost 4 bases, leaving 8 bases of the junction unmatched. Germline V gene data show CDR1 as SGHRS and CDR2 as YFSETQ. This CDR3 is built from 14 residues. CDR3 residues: CASSESGVRETQYF. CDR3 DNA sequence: TGCGCCAGCAGCGAAAGCGGGGTACGGGAGACCCAGTACTTC.